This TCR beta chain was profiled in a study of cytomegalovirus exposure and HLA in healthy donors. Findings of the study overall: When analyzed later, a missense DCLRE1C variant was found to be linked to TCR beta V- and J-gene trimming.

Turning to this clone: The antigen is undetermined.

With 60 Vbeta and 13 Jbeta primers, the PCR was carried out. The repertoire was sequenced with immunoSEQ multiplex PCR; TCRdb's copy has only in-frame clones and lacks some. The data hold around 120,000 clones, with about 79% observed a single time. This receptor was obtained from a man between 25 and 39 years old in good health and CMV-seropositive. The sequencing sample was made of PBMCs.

The CDR3 DNA reads as TGTGCCAGCAGTTACGAGGGCCAGAACACTGAAGCTTTCTTT. Translation gives CASSYEGQNTEAFF. The chain is built from TRBV6-5 and TRBJ1-1; D gene ambiguous. The V gene's germline CDR1 is MNHEY and CDR2 SVGAGI. V was trimmed by 2 bases and J by 1 base, leaving 8 bases between them. This CDR3 contains 14 residues.